Each of the 26 T cell receptor beta chains below was sequenced from the same sample in a study of PD-1 blockade in classical Hodgkin lymphoma (dated by TCRdb to about 2020). Receptors were amplified or captured by the immunoSEQ multiplex PCR assay. This immuneACCESS table, as held by TCRdb, lists in-frame sequences with V and J called but not all clones. Of the missing ones, under half trace to an unresolved V gene in checked studies; the others have no known cause. The sample yields 2,600 or so clones; roughly 70% were counted once. Roughly two thirds of the sample belongs to the ten largest clones. The sample's time point label, decoded: cycle 4 day 1 (C4D1), after five to seven weeks of nivolumab. Relapse after autologous stem cell transplantation had occurred in all trial patients, and cohorts A, B and C were distinguished by prior brentuximab vedotin exposure. CD8+ T cells were purified from thawed PBMCs by magnetic negative selection with a Miltenyi CD8+ T cell isolation kit.

The input for sequencing was CD8+ T cells from blood, taken before the fourth cycle of nivolumab. The receptors shown here come from a human donor with classical Hodgkin lymphoma.

V usage is TRBV10-3 and J usage is TRBJ1-1; D gene unclear. Trimming removed 0 bases at V and 7 bases at J, with 9 bases between. Germline CDR1 reads ENHRY; CDR2 reads SYGVKD. CDR3 length equals 13 residues. DNA of the CDR3: TGTGCCATCAGTGAGTCCTCCGGGCATGAAGCTTTCTTT. This encodes CAISESSGHEAFF.

The chain carries TRBV7-2 and TRBJ2-7; D perhaps matches TRBD2 (6 bases). Germline CDR1 SGHTA, CDR2 FQGNSA. The germline V and J ends were trimmed by 3 bases and 5 bases, with 17 bases remaining between them. The CDR3 contains 15 residues. The DNA of the CDR3 is TGTGCCAGCAGCTTCGCGGGGAATCATATCAACGAGCAGTACTTC. This translates into CASSFAGNHINEQYF.

V and J are TRBV2 and TRBJ1-1, with a weak D call TRBD1 (5 bases). This CDR3 has 17 amino acids. Germline CDR1 and CDR2: SNHLY and FYNNEI. V lost 6 bases to trimming and J lost 7 bases, with 27 bases between them. The CDR3 nucleotides are TGTGCCAGCAGAGACATGATCCCGGGACCCAAGTGGGTTGAAGCTTTCTTT. The encoded protein is CASRDMIPGPKWVEAFF.

The V gene is TRBV13, the J gene TRBJ1-5; unclear D gene. Per germline, CDR1 PRHDT and CDR2 FYEKMQ (reference sequence). Trimming pared 5 bases from V and 4 bases from J, leaving 9 bases between. The CDR3 sequence is 13 residues long. CDR3 in DNA: TGTGCCAGCAGCCCGGGCCTTAATCAGCCCCAGCATTTT. This translates into CASSPGLNQPQHF.

The chain combines TRBV30 with TRBJ1-2; 10 bases align to TRBD1. The ends lost 2 bases at V and 6 bases at J; junction bases unmatched: 9. The CDR3 contains 15 residues. Looked up from germline, CDR1 is GTSNPN and CDR2 is SVGIG (reference sequence). In nucleotides, the CDR3 is TGTGCCTGGAGTACGCCGACAGGGGGCGCGGATGGCTACACCTTC. The encoded protein is CAWSTPTGGADGYTF.

The rearrangement links TRBV6-5 to TRBJ2-2; D perhaps matches TRBD2 (5 bases). The length of the CDR3 is 11 residues. The germline gives CDR1 MNHEY, CDR2 SVGAGI. Trimming took 7 bases from V and 6 from J, leaving 6 bases between them. Here the CDR3 reads CASTGAGELFF. CDR3 coding DNA: TGTGCCAGCACCGGGGCCGGGGAGCTGTTTTTT.

V is TRBV10-3 and J is TRBJ1-2; 9 bases agree with TRBD1. Germline-derived CDR1 and CDR2 are ENHRY and SYGVKD. J was trimmed by 4 bases and V by 4 bases; bases with no gene match: 7. The CDR3 runs 15 residues. CDR3: CAISAQQGARYGYTF. CDR3 DNA: TGTGCCATCAGTGCCCAACAGGGGGCCCGCTATGGCTACACCTTC.

This clone counts as medium-sized. The chain has TRBV13 and TRBJ1-5; the D is unclear. The V end lost 5 bases, the J end lost 9 bases, and 11 bases lay between the germline ends. The length of the CDR3 is 12 residues. Germline V gene data show CDR1 as PRHDT and CDR2 as FYEKMQ (reference sequence). The CDR3 DNA is TGTGCCAGCAGCGAGCCGCTAGGGCCCCAGCATTTT. It yields the protein CASSEPLGPQHF.

This clone turned up a few times. The V call is TRBV29-1, the J call TRBJ2-1; TRBD2 matches at 12 bases. With V trimmed by 7 bases and J by 5 bases, 6 bases remained unmatched. This CDR3 is built from 14 residues. CDR1 is SQVTM, CDR2 ANQGSEA, per germline. The CDR3 loop is CSARLAGANNEQFF. As DNA, the CDR3 is TGCAGCGCTCGACTAGCGGGGGCGAACAATGAGCAGTTCTTC.

This clone was detected a few times. The chain joins TRBV27 to TRBJ2-7, with 8 bases aligning to TRBD2. Germline-derived CDR1 and CDR2 are MNHEY and SMNVEV (reference sequence). CDR3 size: 14 residues. Germline trimming cut 4 bases from V and 4 bases from J; bases unmatched to any gene: 6. The CDR3 sequence is CASSSRGGGYEQYF. CDR3 sequence (DNA): TGTGCCAGCAGTTCACGGGGGGGCGGGTACGAGCAGTACTTC.

This sequence joins TRBV5-1 and TRBJ1-1; 7 bases are shared with TRBD1. From germline, CDR1 is SGHRS and CDR2 YFSETQ. Trimming took 8 bases from V and 5 from J; bases not matched to a gene: 15. The CDR3 extends over 15 amino acids. The CDR3 is CASEGGRQGRTEAFF. The DNA of the CDR3 is TGCGCCAGTGAGGGGGGAAGACAGGGTCGGACTGAAGCTTTCTTT. Full variable domain (missing parts from reference TRBV5-1 and TRBJ1-1): KAGVTQTPRYLIKTRGQQVTLSCSPISGHRSVSWYQQTPGQGLQFLFEYFSETQRNKGNFPGRFSGRQFSNSRSEMNVSTLELGDSALYLCASEGGRQGRTEAFFGQGTRLTVV.

The V call is TRBV7-9, the J call TRBJ1-5, with D perhaps TRBD1 (5 bases). The V and J ends lost 0 bases and 2 bases respectively, with 8 bases between them. The V gene's germline CDR1 is SEHNR and CDR2 FQNEAQ (reference sequence). The CDR3 loop spans 15 amino acids. CDR3 residues: CASSLAGVGNQPQHF. CDR3 coding DNA: TGTGCCAGCAGCTTAGCAGGGGTCGGCAATCAGCCCCAGCATTTT.

The chain links TRBV7-9 to TRBJ1-6; 7 bases align to TRBD1. The ends lost 5 bases at V and 11 bases at J; junction bases unmatched: 6. CDR1 is SEHNR and CDR2 is FQNEAQ in the germline V gene (reference sequence). CDR3 length equals 13 residues. For the CDR3, the DNA is TGTGCCAGCAGCGCCTACAGGGGAGCACCCCTCCACTTT. This encodes CASSAYRGAPLHF.

V usage is TRBV2 and J usage is TRBJ1-1; TRBD1 aligns across 11 bases. Germline CDR1 is SNHLY and CDR2 is FYNNEI. The CDR3 has 16 amino acids. The J segment lost 2 bases and the V segment lost 5 bases, leaving 7 bases of the junction unmatched. For the CDR3, the DNA is TGTGCCAGCAGTCTCGGGACAGGGGGACCAAACACTGAAGCTTTCTTT. Encoded protein: CASSLGTGGPNTEAFF.

This clone occurred once. The chain carries TRBV7-1 and TRBJ2-3; a weak D match, TRBD1 (5 bases). TRBV7-1 falls under the ORF class, with uncertain function. V was cut by 5 bases and J by 4 bases, with 16 bases left in between. This CDR3 contains 15 residues. This CDR3 reads CASSPRETSADTQYF. CDR3 nucleotide sequence: TGTGCCAGCAGCCCCAGGGAAACCTCCGCAGATACGCAGTATTTT.

CDR3 in amino acids: CASSLASIQYF. The CDR3 DNA is TGTGCCAGCAGCTTAGCGAGTATTCAGTACTTC. This chain connects TRBV11-3 to TRBJ2-4; D is uncertain. CDR3 size: 11 residues. V gave up 1 base and J gave up 10 bases, with 5 bases separating them. The germline CDR1 and CDR2 sequences are SGHNT and YENEEA.

There are a few counts of this clone. V is TRBV11-1 and J is TRBJ2-3; D possibly corresponds to TRBD1 (5 bases). The CDR3 extends over 15 amino acids. CDR1 is SGHAT and CDR2 is FQDESV in the germline V gene (reference sequence). Trimming left V 5 bases short and J 4 bases short, with 16 bases between. The CDR3 nucleotides read TGTGCCAGCAGCCCCAGGGAAACCTCCGCAGATACGCAGTATTTT. Amino acid sequence: CASSPRETSADTQYF.

The chain uses TRBV30 and TRBJ2-7; D not resolved. The CDR3 is 14 residues long. Germline loops: CDR1 GTSNPN, CDR2 SVGIG (reference sequence). V lost 7 bases to trimming and J lost 3 bases, with 19 bases between them. CDR3 protein: CASRRVPANYEQYF. CDR3 DNA: TGTGCCTCGCGGCGAGTACCGGCGAACTACGAGCAGTACTTC.

The chain couples TRBV25-1 to TRBJ1-1; possible D gene TRBD1, 6 bases. Germline V gene data show CDR1 as MGHDK and CDR2 as SYGVNS. The CDR3 has 16 residues. V was shortened by 1 base and J by 5 bases, with 17 bases between the two germline ends. Here the CDR3 reads CASSEFRGRRGTEAFF. Written as DNA, the CDR3 is TGTGCCAGCAGTGAATTTCGGGGGCGACGAGGGACTGAAGCTTTCTTT.

The chain recombines TRBV4-2 with TRBJ2-1; TRBD2 agrees at 7 bases. V lost 0 bases and J lost 8; bases outside the gene matches: 4. Germline CDR1 LGHNA, CDR2 YNFKEQ. CDR3 length: 14 amino acids. CDR3 loop: CASSQDGGVDEQFF. The CDR3 DNA follows: TGTGCCAGCAGCCAAGATGGGGGGGTGGATGAGCAGTTCTTC.

This clone occurred once. The chain carries TRBV9 and TRBJ1-2; perhaps TRBD1 as D (6 bases). Germline CDR1 reads SGDLS; CDR2 reads YYNGEE. CDR3 length equals 14 residues. V lost 3 bases and J lost 5, with 14 bases in between. The CDR3 sequence is CASSASGVAYGYTF. The DNA for the CDR3 is TGTGCCAGCAGCGCCTCAGGGGTCGCATATGGCTACACCTTC. The complete variable domain, with remaining parts taken from reference TRBV9 and TRBJ1-2, reads DSGVTQTPKHLITATGQRVTLRCSPRSGDLSVYWYQQSLDQGLQFLIQYYNGEERAKGNILERFSAQQFPDLHSELNLSSLELGDSALYFCASSASGVAYGYTFGSGTRLTVV.

The CDR3 region is CASSLNSKGPSTGELFF. CDR3 in DNA: TGTGCCAGCAGCTTAAACTCTAAGGGACCGAGCACCGGGGAGCTGTTTTTT. The chain has TRBV7-2 and TRBJ2-2, with D perhaps matching TRBD1 or TRBD2 (5 bases each). CDR1 and CDR2 (germline): SGHTA, FQGNSA. The CDR3 contains 17 residues. V lost 2 bases, J lost 4 bases, and 17 bases lay in between.

This clone was counted only a few times. The V call is TRBV9, the J call TRBJ1-1; no firm D call. Germline loops: CDR1 SGDLS, CDR2 YYNGEE. This CDR3 contains 14 residues. V was clipped by 6 bases and J by 3 bases, with 15 bases between them. The CDR3 here is CASTPSIGYTEAFF. The CDR3 coding sequence is TGTGCCAGCACCCCATCAATAGGTTACACTGAAGCTTTCTTT.

The gene calls are TRBV13 and TRBJ2-7, with 14 bases that match TRBD2. Germline V gene lookup returns CDR1 PRHDT and CDR2 FYEKMQ (reference sequence). The CDR3 has 17 residues. Losses at the gene ends were 5 bases for V and 1 base for J; bases not matched to a gene: 7. This CDR3 reads CASSPGLAGGLSYEQYF. The CDR3 coding sequence is TGTGCCAGCAGCCCTGGACTAGCGGGGGGCCTATCCTACGAGCAGTACTTC.

This clone was recorded a few times. V and J are TRBV7-3 and TRBJ1-1, with D uncertain. V shed 4 bases and J shed 1 base, with 7 bases lying between them. The length of the CDR3 is 13 residues. The germline V gene has CDR1 SGHTA and CDR2 FQGTGA. CDR3 in DNA: TGTGCCAGCAGCTCATGGGGGAACACTGAAGCTTTCTTT. Its protein is CASSSWGNTEAFF.

The chain combines TRBV4-1 with TRBJ2-7, with 7 bases lining up with TRBD2. CDR3 length: 17 residues. V shed 0 bases and J 2 bases; nucleotides not matched to a gene: 10. Germline V gene data show CDR1 as MGHRA and CDR2 as YSYEKL. The CDR3 loop reads CASSQDGMASGTYEQYF. The CDR3, as DNA: TGCGCCAGCAGCCAAGACGGTATGGCTAGCGGTACCTACGAGCAGTACTTC.